These T cell receptor beta chains were read from a single sample in a study of cytomegalovirus exposure and HLA in healthy donors. The data were produced by immunoSEQ multiplex PCR, yet TCRdb's version contains in-frame clones alone and is incomplete. The sample has over 110,000 clones; 85% to 90% are singletons. The source material was PBMCs. The source of these receptors is a man between 18 and 35 years old in good health and CMV-seropositive. CDR3s leave out the opening cysteine and the closing phenylalanine or tryptophan. The D gene is left open where the match is weak.

D | J | V | CDR3
- | TRBJ2-5 | TRBV6-6 | ASSSGVVETQY
TRBD2 | TRBJ2-1 | TRBV19 | ASSMRPPLAGVNEQF
TRBD1 | TRBJ1-2 | TRBV10-3 | AISESLTGGHGYT
- | TRBJ2-7 | TRBV29-1 | SVLWRDRPGYEQY
- | TRBJ1-4 | TRBV18 | ASSPYDTGTTNEKLF
- | TRBJ1-1 | TRBV5-1 | ASSLSGENTEAF
- | TRBJ2-1 | TRBV19 | ASSRERRRYNEQF
- | TRBJ1-3 | TRBV30 | AAPRGAASSGNTIY
- | TRBJ2-5 | TRBV7-9 | ASSLNAAYQETQY
- | TRBJ1-3 | TRBV5-1 | ASSLETSSGNTIY
- | TRBJ2-2 | TRBV5-1 | ASSSLNTGELF
- | TRBJ1-1 | TRBV9 | ASSVVDSNTEAF
- | TRBJ1-1 | TRBV5-6 | ATGSQRKGWTNTEAF
- | TRBJ2-1 | TRBV6-1 | ASSEARRAGWSYNEQF
TRBD1 | TRBJ2-1 | TRBV6-5 | ASSPDRIGDEQF
- | TRBJ2-7 | TRBV25-1 | ASSQLTSFGEQY
TRBD1 | TRBJ1-2 | TRBV6-5 | ASRLPRQGGYGYT
TRBD1 | TRBJ1-1 | TRBV15 | ATSSRGRGFGTEAF
- | TRBJ2-3 | TRBV19 | ASSIVQGTDTQY
TRBD2 | TRBJ2-5 | TRBV25-1 | ASSEYMGLAVQETQY
- | TRBJ1-1 | TRBV5-1 | ASSLGPGLNTEAF
TRBD1 | TRBJ1-1 | TRBV29-1 | SAQGGYDSEAF
- | TRBJ1-1 | TRBV6-5 | ASSYSRGGKEAF
TRBD1 | TRBJ1-4 | TRBV2 | ASTKTGRGEKLF
TRBD1 | TRBJ1-5 | TRBV29-1 | SVRTGGSNQPQH
TRBD1 | TRBJ2-7 | TRBV27 | ASSSPGQGLWEQY
- | TRBJ2-1 | TRBV4-1 | ASSQYGLATYNEQF
TRBD1 | TRBJ2-5 | TRBV4-2 | ASSQDPAQGDRETQY
- | TRBJ1-1 | TRBV18 | ASSPQGTTEAF
- | TRBJ2-5 | TRBV2 | ASLRGALLETQY
- | TRBJ1-1 | TRBV27 | ASSFSDGFEAF
- | TRBJ1-4 | TRBV18 | ASSPSNSPTNEKLF
TRBD1 | TRBJ2-7 | TRBV14 | ARDRGRRYEQY
- | TRBJ1-2 | TRBV6-1 | ASRETSYGYT
- | TRBJ2-1 | TRBV14 | ASSDRTDYNEQF
- | TRBJ2-6 | TRBV30 | ACKQGSGANVLT
- | TRBJ1-6 | TRBV10-2 | ASTGLH